Below, 5 T cell receptor beta chains from the same sample are listed, as sequenced in a study of spatial heterogeneity in lung cancer. Each CDR3 protein gets one entry after TCRdb re-called the 5' RACE reads with MiXCR. The sample comprises roughly 70,000 distinct CDR3 sequences, roughly 8.9% of which are singletons, and roughly 1.8% rests with the top ten. The time point was: blood at routine non-recurrence follow-up after resection. The starting material was PBMCs, obtained at follow-up. Receptor source: a female donor with early-stage non-small cell lung cancer.

This clonotype was recorded a few times. The rearrangement joins TRBV7-9 to TRBJ2-3; possibly TRBD2 for D (5 bases). V shed 8 bases and J shed 7 bases, with 10 bases lying between them. The CDR3 covers 11 residues. Germline CDR1 is SEHNR and CDR2 is FQNEAQ (reference sequence). The CDR3 region has the DNA TGTGCCAGCCGAGGGTTTAATACGCAGTATTTT. It translates to CASRGFNTQYF.

This clonotype was seen at least ten times. CDR3 nucleotides: TGCAGCGTTTACGACAGGGACTCCTACGAGCAGTACTTC. Its translation: CSVYDRDSYEQYF. The chain couples TRBV29-1 to TRBJ2-7; 7 bases agree with TRBD1. The germline CDR1 and CDR2 sequences are SQVTM and ANQGSEA. CDR3 size: 13 residues. After removal of 5 bases from V and 0 bases from J, the junction contained 4 bases not matched to a gene.

This clonotype was seen only a few times. The chain carries TRBV27 and TRBJ2-7, with D unresolved. V was pared by 3 bases and J by 6 bases, with 6 bases between. Germline-derived CDR1 and CDR2 are MNHEY and SMNVEV (reference sequence). The CDR3 is made up of 11 amino acids. The CDR3 spells CASSFSGEQYF. For the CDR3, the DNA is TGTGCCAGCAGTTTCAGTGGCGAGCAGTACTTC.

This clonotype was observed at least ten times. The J gene is TRBJ2-2, the V gene TRBV9; tentatively, D is TRBD2 (6 bases). The CDR3 runs 15 residues. The ends were cut back, 3 bases at V and 4 bases at J, with 13 bases in the middle. Germline loops: CDR1 SGDLS, CDR2 YYNGEE. The CDR3 region has the DNA TGTGCCAGCAGCGCCGGGGGTGACCTCACCGGGGAGCTGTTTTTT. Protein: CASSAGGDLTGELFF. The variable domain in full, with the rest retrieved from reference TRBV9 and TRBJ2-2, is DSGVTQTPKHLITATGQRVTLRCSPRSGDLSVYWYQQSLDQGLQFLIQYYNGEERAKGNILERFSAQQFPDLHSELNLSSLELGDSALYFCASSAGGDLTGELFFGEGSRLTVL.

This clonotype was counted a few times. V gene TRBV19 combines with J gene TRBJ2-7; weak D call: TRBD1 (6 bases). The length of the CDR3 is 14 residues. The germline V and J ends were trimmed by 1 base and 2 bases, with 9 bases remaining between them. Germline V CDR1 and CDR2: LNHDA, SQIVND (reference sequence). The chain's CDR3 is CASSIAGAAYEQYF. DNA for the CDR3: TGTGCCAGTAGTATAGCAGGGGCCGCCTACGAGCAGTACTTC.